This T cell receptor (beta chain) derives from a study of T cells after yellow fever vaccination. CDR1 and CDR2 from the germline V gene are SEHNR and FQNEAQ (reference sequence). Trimming removed 1 base from V and 6 bases from J, with 4 bases in between. This CDR3 has 12 amino acids. This clonotype has just a few counts. TCRdb re-derived calls from the 5' RACE reads in MiXCR, one entry per CDR3 protein. The data contain more than 80,000 distinct CDR3 sequences, approximately 5.5% of them singletons. This receptor was identified in a young man who received the YFV17D yellow fever vaccine. J is TRBJ1-5 and V is TRBV7-9; D is ambiguous. The material was CD8+ T cells sorted from PBMCs, obtained 10 days after the yellow fever booster vaccination. The CDR3 here is CASSLGLQPQHF. The CDR3 bases are TGTGCCAGCAGCTTAGGACTTCAGCCCCAGCATTTT.